This TCR beta chain was captured by sequencing in a study of shared clonotypes between healthy human individuals. This clone was detected once. Libraries were prepared by immunoSEQ multiplex PCR; TCRdb keeps only in-frame clonotypes and omits some of them. The top ten hold around 1.7% of the sample, which has some 680,000 clones, less than 80% seen once. This CDR3 is built from 16 residues. Between the trimmed V and J ends, which lost 6 bases and 0 bases, there was a span of 18 bases. Germline V CDR1 and CDR2: LNHNV, YYDKDF (reference sequence). This rearrangement joins TRBV15 to TRBJ2-7; D is possibly TRBD2 (7 bases). Sequenced sample: memory CD4+ T cells sorted from blood. Subset reported: CD45RA-negative fraction. The clonotype was recovered from a woman aged 25 to 39 in good health. CDR3 sequence reads: CATSRGGGKSSYEQYF. CDR3 DNA: TGTGCCACCAGTAGGGGAGGGGGAAAAAGCTCCTACGAGCAGTACTTC.